These 22 T cell receptor beta chains came from one sample sequenced in a study of PD-L1 blockade in urothelial cancer. Sequenced by immunoSEQ multiplex PCR; TCRdb stores in-frame clones only, minus some. The sample shows approximately 46,000 clones, roughly 86% of them seen only once. The sequenced sample was PBMCs, obtained around atezolizumab (anti-PD-L1) treatment. These receptors all come from a man in his sixties or seventies with urothelial cancer.

The chain is built from TRBV9 and TRBJ2-3; D gene uncertain. V lost 7 bases, J lost 6 bases, and 12 bases lay in between. Per germline, CDR1 SGDLS and CDR2 YYNGEE. The CDR3 is 12 amino acids. The CDR3 sequence is CASGTVQDTQYF. CDR3 DNA: TGTGCCAGCGGTACAGTGCAGGATACGCAGTATTTT.

The V and J genes are TRBV27 and TRBJ2-1; 8 bases map to TRBD2. The CDR3 runs to 17 residues. Germline assignment: CDR1 MNHEY and CDR2 SMNVEV (reference sequence). Trimming removed 3 bases from V and 5 bases from J; junction bases left unmatched: 12. In DNA, the CDR3 is TGTGCCAGCAGTTTTCTCCCCCAGGGGACTAGAAACAATGAGCAGTTCTTC. Translation: CASSFLPQGTRNNEQFF.

The chain recombines TRBV5-6 with TRBJ2-1, with D perhaps TRBD2 (5 bases). The CDR3 sequence is 16 residues long. Trimming removed 0 bases from V and 8 bases from J, with 18 bases in between. Germline CDR1 reads SGHDT; CDR2 reads YYEEEE. The chain's CDR3 is CASSLDLAVSGDEQFF. CDR3 nucleotide sequence: TGTGCCAGCAGCTTGGATTTGGCAGTCAGCGGCGATGAGCAGTTCTTC.

This clone was recorded a few times. The V and J genes are TRBV4-1 and TRBJ2-7; 11 bases fit TRBD2. Per germline, CDR1 MGHRA and CDR2 YSYEKL. The CDR3 runs to 15 residues. J gave up 5 bases and V 4 bases, and 7 bases lay outside the gene matches. The CDR3 loop is CASSPLAGGPDEQYF. As DNA, the CDR3 is TGCGCCAGCAGCCCTTTAGCGGGAGGGCCCGACGAGCAGTACTTC.

The CDR3, as DNA: TGTGCCAGTAGTATTTATAATGGGGACAGGGGTTCTCACAATGAGCAGTTCTTC. Amino acid sequence: CASSIYNGDRGSHNEQFF. The chain links TRBV19 to TRBJ2-1; 10 positions agree with TRBD1. The V and J ends lost 3 bases and 5 bases, in that order; junction bases with no gene match: 13. Germline CDR1 reads LNHDA; CDR2 reads SQIVND (reference sequence). The CDR3 is 18 residues long.

The rearrangement uses TRBV20-1 and TRBJ1-2; tentatively, D is TRBD1 (6 bases). Trimming stripped 5 bases from V and 12 bases from J, with 16 bases between. CDR1 DFQATT and CDR2 SNEGSKA come from the germline V gene (reference sequence). The CDR3 consists of 11 residues. CDR3 sequence reads: CSASHDRWHTF. The DNA for the CDR3 is TGCAGTGCTTCCCATGACAGGTGGCACACCTTC.

This clone was seen a handful of times. The chain combines TRBV7-2 with TRBJ1-1, with 8 nucleotides matching TRBD1. This CDR3 has 14 residues. Germline loops: CDR1 SGHTA, CDR2 FQGNSA. After removal of 4 bases from V and 7 bases from J, the junction contained 8 bases not matched to a gene. This CDR3 reads CASSSSRQGIEAFF. The CDR3 coding sequence is TGTGCCAGCAGCTCCTCCAGACAGGGGATTGAAGCTTTCTTT.

This clone was observed once. The rearrangement uses TRBV28 and TRBJ2-7; 13 bases line up with TRBD2. This CDR3 spans 15 amino acids. Germline values: CDR1 MDHEN, CDR2 SYDVKM. The trim removed 6 bases at V and 2 bases at J, leaving 4 bases unmatched. The CDR3 region is CASRQTSGRAYEQYF. The CDR3, as DNA: TGTGCCAGCAGGCAAACTAGCGGGAGGGCCTACGAGCAGTACTTC.

The genes are TRBV2 and TRBJ2-3; D gene uncertain. Trimming left V 2 bases short and J 2 bases short, with 17 bases between. The CDR3 is 17 amino acids. Germline V gene sequence: CDR1 SNHLY, CDR2 FYNNEI. CDR3 residues: CASSESNFVQATDTQYF. The DNA of the CDR3 is TGTGCCAGCAGTGAATCTAATTTCGTCCAAGCCACAGATACGCAGTATTTT.

The chain links TRBV7-2 to TRBJ1-5; TRBD1 agrees at 7 bases. V lost 5 bases and J lost 3; bases outside the gene matches: 4. The germline CDR1 and CDR2 sequences are SGHTA and FQGNSA. This CDR3 is 14 amino acids long. CDR3 coding DNA: TGTGCCAGCAGCATCGGACAGGCCAATCAGCCCCAGCATTTT. Amino acid sequence: CASSIGQANQPQHF.

The chain employs TRBV7-2 and TRBJ2-1; D is possibly TRBD2 (6 bases). Germline CDR1 is SGHTA and CDR2 is FQGNSA. The CDR3 loop spans 13 amino acids. V was cut by 6 bases and J by 6 bases, with 12 bases left in between. CDR3 protein: CASSSGLTNEQFF. The DNA for the CDR3 is TGTGCCAGCAGTTCGGGACTGACCAATGAGCAGTTCTTC. Variable domain in full (rest from reference TRBV7-2 and TRBJ2-1): GAGVSQSPSNKVTEKGKDVELRCDPISGHTALYWYRQSLGQGLEFLIYFQGNSAPDKSGLPSDRFSAERTGGSVSTLTIQRTQQEDSAVYLCASSSGLTNEQFFGPGTRLTVL.

The chain links TRBV10-3 to TRBJ2-7; D remains unclear. V dropped 3 bases and J dropped 2 bases, with 5 bases sitting between them. CDR1 is ENHRY and CDR2 is SYGVKD in the germline V gene. The CDR3 length is 12 residues. CDR3 coding DNA: TGTGCCATCAGTGACATCCCCTACGAGCAGTACTTC. Translating gives CAISDIPYEQYF.

The chain joins TRBV7-2 to TRBJ1-1; D is unresolved. The CDR3 has 13 residues. Germline V CDR1 and CDR2: SGHTA, FQGNSA. V lost 1 base and J 8 bases, leaving 11 bases between the germline ends. The CDR3 spells CASSLGRQAEAFF. CDR3 bases: TGTGCCAGCAGCTTAGGCAGACAAGCCGAAGCTTTCTTT.

This clone was counted a few times. This chain connects TRBV4-2 to TRBJ2-1; D not resolved. Germline CDR1 and CDR2: LGHNA and YNFKEQ. CDR3 length: 15 amino acids. Trimming left V 0 bases short and J 0 bases short, with 6 bases between. CDR3 DNA: TGTGCCAGCAGCCAAGATCCGGTCTCCTACAATGAGCAGTTCTTC. It is translated as CASSQDPVSYNEQFF.

The rearrangement joins TRBV19 to TRBJ2-3; D not certain. Germline lookup yields CDR1 LNHDA and CDR2 SQIVND (reference sequence). Trimming cost V 7 bases and J 0 bases, with 14 bases left between them. The CDR3 consists of 15 residues. The CDR3 DNA sequence: TGTGCCAGTACCCAGACATCTACCAGCACAGATACGCAGTATTTT. Protein product: CASTQTSTSTDTQYF.

The rearrangement links TRBV7-9 to TRBJ2-3; D may be TRBD1 (6 bases). Deletions cut 4 bases from V and 3 bases from J, with 11 bases between. The CDR3 extends over 14 amino acids. Germline CDR1 reads SEHNR; CDR2 reads FQNEAQ (reference sequence). The chain's CDR3 is CASSWSQGTDTQYF. DNA of the CDR3: TGTGCCAGCAGCTGGTCCCAGGGGACAGATACGCAGTATTTT.

This clone was picked up one time. This chain joins TRBV5-1 and TRBJ2-1, with 8 bases fitting TRBD2. This CDR3 is 16 amino acids long. V lost 2 bases and J lost 5; bases outside the gene matches: 9. Per the germline V gene, CDR1 is SGHRS and CDR2 is YFSETQ. The CDR3 reads CASSLGLAGFNNEQFF. CDR3 nucleotides: TGCGCCAGCAGCTTAGGGTTAGCGGGGTTTAACAATGAGCAGTTCTTC.

This clone was counted a single time. The chain joins TRBV7-9 to TRBJ2-7, with 10 positions matching TRBD1. Germline values: CDR1 SEHNR, CDR2 FQNEAQ (reference sequence). The CDR3 sequence is 15 residues long. With 6 bases clipped from V and 3 bases from J, the junction kept 8 bases outside the gene matches. The CDR3 DNA follows: TGTGCCAGCAGTCGTCCGGGACAGGGGTTCTACGAGCAGTACTTC. Residues: CASSRPGQGFYEQYF. The full variable domain, with the rest looked up from reference TRBV7-9 and TRBJ2-7, is DTGVSQNPRHKITKRGQNVTFRCDPISEHNRLYWYRQTLGQGPEFLTYFQNEAQLEKSRLLSDRFSAERPKGSFSTLEIQRTEQGDSAMYLCASSRPGQGFYEQYFGPGTRLTVT.

The chain employs TRBV30 and TRBJ2-7; 7 bases are a match to TRBD2. The CDR3 consists of 14 residues. Germline assignment: CDR1 GTSNPN and CDR2 SVGIG (reference sequence). V lost 0 bases to trimming and J lost 6 bases; unmatched junction nucleotides: 8. This chain's CDR3 is CAWSVREVGGEQYF. The DNA of the CDR3 is TGTGCCTGGAGTGTACGGGAGGTCGGCGGCGAGCAGTACTTC.

This clone was recorded a few times. The chain couples TRBV29-1 to TRBJ2-7; 9 nucleotides align to TRBD2. CDR3 length: 15 amino acids. Germline CDR1 is SQVTM and CDR2 is ANQGSEA. J was trimmed by 4 bases and V by 1 base; bases with no gene match: 8. The CDR3 loop reads CSVEVGLAGLYEQYF. The DNA of the CDR3 is TGCAGCGTTGAAGTGGGGCTAGCGGGATTATACGAGCAGTACTTC.

The rearrangement uses TRBV25-1 and TRBJ2-7, with TRBD2 matching 7 bases. This CDR3 is built from 15 residues. Germline V gene lookup returns CDR1 MGHDK and CDR2 SYGVNS. V lost 3 bases to trimming and J lost 2 bases; unmatched junction nucleotides: 7. The chain's CDR3 is CASSEGGARAYEQYF. The DNA of the CDR3 is TGTGCCAGCAGTGAGGGAGGGGCGAGGGCCTACGAGCAGTACTTC.

This sequence joins TRBV15 and TRBJ2-2; TRBD2 agrees at 7 bases. The CDR3 covers 16 residues. Germline CDR1 is LNHNV and CDR2 is YYDKDF (reference sequence). The junction had 7 bases not matched to a gene; V was cut back by 0 bases and J by 6 bases. CDR3 in DNA: TGTGCCACCAGCAGAGAGGGGCTAGCGGAGTCCGGGGAGCTGTTTTTT. It translates to CATSREGLAESGELFF. The whole variable domain, remainder taken from reference TRBV15 and TRBJ2-2, is DAMVIQNPRYQVTQFGKPVTLSCSQTLNHNVMYWYQQKSSQAPKLLFHYYDKDFNNEADTPDNFQSRRPNTSFCFLDIRSPGLGDTAMYLCATSREGLAESGELFFGEGSRLTVL.